A selection of T cell receptor beta chains follows, all from one sample in a study of blood T cell repertoires in COVID-19. This table comes from immunoSEQ multiplex PCR, and its TCRdb copy is limited to in-frame clones, with some not included. The table lists about 220,000 clones, approximately 86% of them singletons. Sequenced sample: PBMCs or T cells enriched from blood (not recorded which). These receptors were taken from a woman in her 30s with acute COVID-19. Each CDR3 is given with its conserved first and last residue. The D gene is left open where the match is weak. Size is omitted from some rows. Given values are once, few, many or a class for expanded clones.

v_gene	j_gene	d_gene	abundance	CDR3nt	CDR3aa
TRBV4-1	TRBJ2-7	.	few	TGCGCCAGCAGCCAGGGGAGGTACGAGCAGTACTTC	CASSQGRYEQYF
TRBV28	TRBJ1-1	.	.	TGTGCCAGCAGTCCGGCAGGGGCCACTGAAGCTTTCTTT	CASSPAGATEAFF
TRBV3-1/TRBV3-2	TRBJ2-2	.	.	TGTGCCAGCAAAGGCGGGGCCGGGGAGCTGTTTTTT	CASKGGAGELFF
TRBV11-3	TRBJ2-2	.	.	TGTGCCAGCAGCCGGGGTGAATCGAACACCGGGGAGCTGTTTTTT	CASSRGESNTGELFF
TRBV4-3	TRBJ2-2	TRBD1	once	TGCGCCAGCAGCCCGACCAGGGCAGGGGGCGCGGTCGGGGAGCTGTTTTTT	CASSPTRAGGAVGELFF
TRBV30	TRBJ2-3	.	.	TGTGCCTGGAGTGTAGGTGGGAGTACGCAGTATTTT	CAWSVGGSTQYF
TRBV9	TRBJ2-7	TRBD2	.	TGTGCCAGCAGCGCGTCCGGGACTAGAACTACGGAGCAGTACTTC	CASSASGTRTTEQYF
TRBV7-2	TRBJ1-3	TRBD1	.	TGTGCCAGCAGCTCACGGCAAGGGGGCACTGGAAACACCATATATTTT	CASSSRQGGTGNTIYF
TRBV11-2	TRBJ1-1	.	.	TGTGCCAGCAGCAAACAGGCGGACACTGAAGCTTTCTTT	CASSKQADTEAFF
TRBV5-1	TRBJ2-7	TRBD1	.	TGCGCCAGCAGCCTCCGGACAGGGGAAACCTACGAGCAGTACTTC	CASSLRTGETYEQYF
TRBV7-9	TRBJ2-4	.	.	TGTGCCAGCAGTAAAGTCATCCCTCACACAAAAAACATTCAGTACTTC	CASSKVIPHTKNIQYF
TRBV2	TRBJ1-1	.	.	TGTGCCAGCACCCGGGACGGCGGGGATGAAGCTTTCTTT	CASTRDGGDEAFF
TRBV7-2	TRBJ2-3	TRBD2	.	TGTGCCAGCAGACGCGGGGGGCCCACAGATACGCAGTATTTT	CASRRGGPTDTQYF
TRBV4-1	TRBJ2-2	TRBD1	.	TGCGCCAGCAGCCAAGCAGGCGGACAGGGGGTTCTCTGGTGGACCGGGGAGCTGTTTTTT	CASSQAGGQGVLWWTGELFF
TRBV19	TRBJ2-5	TRBD1	.	TGTGCCAGTAGTATGGGGGACAGGGGAGAGACCCAGTACTTC	CASSMGDRGETQYF
TRBV6-5	TRBJ1-6	.	.	TGTGCCAGCAGTCAGGGGCCGGCTAATTCACCCCTCCACTTT	CASSQGPANSPLHF
TRBV14	TRBJ2-7	TRBD1	.	TGTGCCAGCAGCCAAGGGTTCTGGGACAGTTACGAGCAGTACTTC	CASSQGFWDSYEQYF
TRBV11-2	TRBJ1-1	TRBD1	.	TGTGCCAGCAGCTCCTTTTCGACAGGGCCCGGAGGGAACACTGAAGCTTTCTTT	CASSSFSTGPGGNTEAFF
TRBV14	TRBJ1-2	.	.	TGTGCCAGCAGCCGAGCCTTCCCCTTGTTCTATGGCTACACCTTC	CASSRAFPLFYGYTF
TRBV5-6	TRBJ1-5	.	.	TGTGCCAGCAGCTTGTGGGGGCCCAATCAGCCCCAGCATTTT	CASSLWGPNQPQHF
TRBV7-9	TRBJ1-5	TRBD1	.	TGTGCCAGCAGCTTCACAGGGGCGAATCAGCCCCAGCATTTT	CASSFTGANQPQHF
TRBV6-2/TRBV6-3	TRBJ2-7	.	.	TGTGCCAGCAGTCAGATCTCCTACGAGCAGTACTTC	CASSQISYEQYF
TRBV15	TRBJ1-5	.	.	TGTGCCACCAGCAGGGGGAGGGGTCAGCCCCAGCATTTT	CATSRGRGQPQHF
TRBV10-1	TRBJ1-5	.	.	TGCGCCAGCAGTGTGGGTTCGGGTCAGCCCCAGCATTTT	CASSVGSGQPQHF
TRBV19	TRBJ2-7	.	.	TGTGCCAGTAGTATAGGGAGCAGGGGACAATCCGAGCAGTACTTC	CASSIGSRGQSEQYF
TRBV2	TRBJ1-3	TRBD1	.	TGTGCCAGCAGTGAAGGGACAGGGGTCAACACCATATATTTT	CASSEGTGVNTIYF
TRBV7-7	TRBJ2-5	TRBD1	.	TGTGCTAGCAGCCCCGGTACGACAGGGGGTGAGACCCAGTACTTC	CASSPGTTGGETQYF
TRBV14	TRBJ2-3	TRBD2	.	TGTGCCAGCAGCCAAAACCTAGCGGCAGATACGCAGTATTTT	CASSQNLAADTQYF
TRBV10-3	TRBJ1-1	.	.	TGTGCCATCAGTGAATCGGGGATGGGCACTGAAGCTTTCTTT	CAISESGMGTEAFF
TRBV19	TRBJ2-7	.	.	TGTGCCAGTAGTATTGGGGAGAGCGAGCAGTACTTC	CASSIGESEQYF
TRBV29-1	TRBJ2-1	.	.	TGCAGCGGAGGGTTGGATAATGAGCAGTTCTTC	CSGGLDNEQFF
TRBV6-5	TRBJ2-7	TRBD1	.	TGTGCCAGCAGTTCGGACAGGGGATCCTACGAGCAGTACTTC	CASSSDRGSYEQYF
TRBV5-6	TRBJ1-2	.	.	TGTGCCAGCAGCTTGACAGGCTCTAACTATGGCTACACCTTC	CASSLTGSNYGYTF
TRBV3-1/TRBV3-2	TRBJ2-3	TRBD2	.	TGTGCCAGCAGCCAAGTTAGCGGGGGGCCGGCAGATACGCAGTATTTT	CASSQVSGGPADTQYF
TRBV24-1	TRBJ2-5	TRBD1	once	TGTGCCACCAGTGAATCCGGGACAGGGATTAAAGAGACCCAGTACTTC	CATSESGTGIKETQYF
TRBV10-3	TRBJ2-7	.	.	TGTGCCATCAGTGAGTCAGGGGTCGAGCAGTACTTC	CAISESGVEQYF
TRBV19	TRBJ1-1	.	.	TGTGCCAGTAGTATGGGCAGGGACACTGAAGCTTTCTTT	CASSMGRDTEAFF
TRBV7-2	TRBJ2-3	.	.	TGTGCCAGCAGCTTATTATCTGGGGCGGTGGGTACAGATACGCAGTATTTT	CASSLLSGAVGTDTQYF
TRBV5-1	TRBJ1-2	.	.	TGCGCCAGCAGCTTGGGTGATGGCAGGGCTGGCTACACCTTC	CASSLGDGRAGYTF
TRBV4-1	TRBJ2-5	TRBD2	.	TGCGCCAGCAGCCACCCCCCCGGCGGACTAGCAGGCGAGACCCAGTACTTC	CASSHPPGGLAGETQYF
TRBV29-1	TRBJ1-1	TRBD1	.	TGCAGCGTCGCAGGGGGCAGGGACACTGAAGCTTTCTTT	CSVAGGRDTEAFF
TRBV18	TRBJ1-3	.	.	TGTGCCAGCTCACCAGTTTCAGGTTCTGGAAACACCATATATTTT	CASSPVSGSGNTIYF
TRBV10-3	TRBJ1-1	.	few	TGTGCCACCGACCTCACAGGGTTCGGCACTGAAGCTTTCTTT	CATDLTGFGTEAFF
TRBV19	TRBJ1-2	TRBD1	.	TGTGCCAGTAGTTCCGGGACAGGGACAATAAATGGCTACACCTTC	CASSSGTGTINGYTF
TRBV19	TRBJ2-5	.	.	TGTGCCAGTAGCGGGGGTCAGGTTAGCGGAGAGACCCAGTACTTC	CASSGGQVSGETQYF
TRBV13	TRBJ1-1	.	.	TGTGCCAGCAGCTTACAAGGACTCCGAAGTACCACTGAAGCTTTCTTT	CASSLQGLRSTTEAFF
TRBV27	TRBJ2-5	TRBD1	.	TGTGCCAGCACTCTCACAGGGGCGCCACAAGAGACCCAGTACTTC	CASTLTGAPQETQYF
TRBV5-1	TRBJ2-2	TRBD1	.	TGCGCCAGCAGCTTGGGGAGGGACAGGGCGAACACCGGGGAGCTGTTTTTT	CASSLGRDRANTGELFF
TRBV27	TRBJ2-7	.	.	TGTGCCAGCCGAATTAGCGGCCCCCTGGGTTACGAGCAGTACTTC	CASRISGPLGYEQYF
TRBV6-5	TRBJ1-2	.	.	TGTGCCAGCAGTTGGGGGGGAAACTATGGCTACACCTTC	CASSWGGNYGYTF
TRBV7-9	TRBJ2-6	.	.	TGTGCCAGCAGCGCGGGACTCACCTCTGGGGCCAACGTCCTGACTTTC	CASSAGLTSGANVLTF
TRBV4-1	TRBJ2-1	TRBD2	.	TGCGCCAGCAGCCAAAAGGAGTTGGGGCTAGCGGGGGGGACTGAGCAGTTCTTC	CASSQKELGLAGGTEQFF
TRBV6-5	TRBJ2-4	.	.	TGTGCCACCCGCTCGACGGGTTCGGACATTCAGTACTTC	CATRSTGSDIQYF